This T cell receptor beta chain is from a study of molecular identifiers for immune sequencing clone quantification. TCRdb passed the PCR reads through MiXCR, listing each CDR3 protein once. The data contain 460,000 or so distinct CDR3 sequences, 20% to 25% of them singletons. This clonotype was recorded many times. The CDR3 consists of 14 residues. Trimming stripped 4 bases from V and 4 bases from J, with 11 bases between. Looked up from germline, CDR1 is LGHNA and CDR2 is YSLEER. The receptor's source is a human donor in good health. Some libraries in this study had Jurkat cell RNA spiked in. Sequencing was done on a sample of naive CD8+ T cells from blood, with Jurkat cell RNA spiked in. Subset given: FACS-sorted CD8+CD4-CCR7+CD45RA+ naive T cells. V and J are TRBV4-3 and TRBJ2-1, with D maybe TRBD2 (5 bases). DNA for the CDR3: TGCGCCAGCAGCCCAGGAGGTCTGTACAATGAGCAGTTCTTC. It yields the protein CASSPGGLYNEQFF.